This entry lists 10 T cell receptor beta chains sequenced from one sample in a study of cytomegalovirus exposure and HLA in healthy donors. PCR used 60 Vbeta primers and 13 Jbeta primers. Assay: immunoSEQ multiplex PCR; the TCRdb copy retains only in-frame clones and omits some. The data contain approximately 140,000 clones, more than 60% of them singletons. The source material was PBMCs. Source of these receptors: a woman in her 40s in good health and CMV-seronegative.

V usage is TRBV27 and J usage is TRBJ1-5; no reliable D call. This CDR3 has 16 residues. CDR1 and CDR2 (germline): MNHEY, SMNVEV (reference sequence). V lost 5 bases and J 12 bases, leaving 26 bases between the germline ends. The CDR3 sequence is CASSALQGGVFGVQHF. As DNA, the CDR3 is TGTGCCAGCAGTGCCCTACAAGGAGGAGTATTCGGGGTCCAGCATTTT.

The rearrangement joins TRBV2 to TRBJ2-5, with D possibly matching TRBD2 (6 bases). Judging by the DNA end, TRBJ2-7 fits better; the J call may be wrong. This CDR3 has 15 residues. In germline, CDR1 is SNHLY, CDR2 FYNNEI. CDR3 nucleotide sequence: TGTGCCAGCAGCCGCACTAGCAGCACTGAAAACGAGCAGTACTTC. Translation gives CASSRTSSTENEQYF.

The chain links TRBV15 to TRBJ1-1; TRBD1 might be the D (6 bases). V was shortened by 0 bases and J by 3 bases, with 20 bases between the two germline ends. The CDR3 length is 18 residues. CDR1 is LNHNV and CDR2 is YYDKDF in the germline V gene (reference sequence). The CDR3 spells CATSRDALFRTEDTEAFF. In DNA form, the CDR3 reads TGTGCCACCAGCAGAGATGCACTCTTCCGGACAGAGGACACTGAAGCTTTCTTT.

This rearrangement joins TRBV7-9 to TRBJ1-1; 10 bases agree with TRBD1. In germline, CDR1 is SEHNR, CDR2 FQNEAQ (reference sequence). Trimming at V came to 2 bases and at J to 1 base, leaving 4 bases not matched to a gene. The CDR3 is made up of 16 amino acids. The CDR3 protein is CASSLQGQGENTEAFF. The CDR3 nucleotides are TGTGCCAGCAGCTTACAAGGACAGGGGGAGAACACTGAAGCTTTCTTT.

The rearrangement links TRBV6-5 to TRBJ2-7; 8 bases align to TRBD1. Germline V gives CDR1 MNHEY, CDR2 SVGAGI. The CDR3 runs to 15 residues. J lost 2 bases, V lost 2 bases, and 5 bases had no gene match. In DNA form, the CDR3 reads TGTGCCAGCAGTTACGGGGACAGGCACCCCTACGAGCAGTACTTC. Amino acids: CASSYGDRHPYEQYF.

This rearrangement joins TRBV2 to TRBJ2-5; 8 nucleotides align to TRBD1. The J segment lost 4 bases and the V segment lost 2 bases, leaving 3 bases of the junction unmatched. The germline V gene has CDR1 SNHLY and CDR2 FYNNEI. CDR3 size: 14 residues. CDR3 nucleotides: TGTGCCAGCAGTGAACAGGGGGCAAGAGAGACCCAGTACTTC. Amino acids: CASSEQGARETQYF.

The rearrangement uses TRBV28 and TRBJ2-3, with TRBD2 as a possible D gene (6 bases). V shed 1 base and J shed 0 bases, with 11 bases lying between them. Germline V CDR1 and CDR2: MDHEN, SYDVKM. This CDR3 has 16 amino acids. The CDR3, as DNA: TGTGCCAGCAGTTTATTGGGGGGAGTTAGCACAGATACGCAGTATTTT. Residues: CASSLLGGVSTDTQYF.

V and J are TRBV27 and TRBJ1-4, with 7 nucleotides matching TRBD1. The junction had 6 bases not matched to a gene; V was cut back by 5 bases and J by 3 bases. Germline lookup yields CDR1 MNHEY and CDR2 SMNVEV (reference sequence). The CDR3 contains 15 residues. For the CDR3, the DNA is TGTGCCAGCAGTCTAATCAGGGGGTCTAATGAAAAACTGTTTTTT. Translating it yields CASSLIRGSNEKLFF.

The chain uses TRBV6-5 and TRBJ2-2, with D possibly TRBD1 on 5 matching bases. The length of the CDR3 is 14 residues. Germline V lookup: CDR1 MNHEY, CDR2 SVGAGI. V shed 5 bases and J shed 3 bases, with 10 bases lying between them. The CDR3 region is CASSLDRYTGELFF. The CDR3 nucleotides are TGTGCCAGCAGTCTCGACAGATACACCGGGGAGCTGTTTTTT.

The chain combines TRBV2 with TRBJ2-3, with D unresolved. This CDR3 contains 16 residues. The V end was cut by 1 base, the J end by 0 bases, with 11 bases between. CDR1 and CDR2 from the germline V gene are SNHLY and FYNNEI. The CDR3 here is CASSEGLIASTDTQYF. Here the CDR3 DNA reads TGTGCCAGCAGTGAAGGACTTATCGCTAGCACAGATACGCAGTATTTT.